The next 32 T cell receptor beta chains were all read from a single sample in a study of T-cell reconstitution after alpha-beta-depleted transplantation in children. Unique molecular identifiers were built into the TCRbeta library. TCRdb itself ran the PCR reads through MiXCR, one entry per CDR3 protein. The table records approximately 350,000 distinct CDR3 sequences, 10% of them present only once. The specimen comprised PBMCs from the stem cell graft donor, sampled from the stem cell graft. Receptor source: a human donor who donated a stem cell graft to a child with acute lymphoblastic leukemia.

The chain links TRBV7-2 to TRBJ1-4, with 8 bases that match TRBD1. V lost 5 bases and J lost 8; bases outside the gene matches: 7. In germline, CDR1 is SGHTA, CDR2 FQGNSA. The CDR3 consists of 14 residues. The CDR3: CASSNQGAGEKLFF. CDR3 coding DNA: TGTGCCAGCAGCAATCAGGGGGCGGGAGAAAAACTGTTTTTT.

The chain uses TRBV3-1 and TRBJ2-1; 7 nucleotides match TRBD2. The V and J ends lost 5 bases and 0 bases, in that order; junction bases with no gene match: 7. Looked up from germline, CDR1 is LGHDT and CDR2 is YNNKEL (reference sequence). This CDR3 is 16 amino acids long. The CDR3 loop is CASSSLGGSSYNEQFF. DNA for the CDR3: TGTGCCAGCAGCTCACTTGGCGGGAGCTCCTACAATGAGCAGTTCTTC.

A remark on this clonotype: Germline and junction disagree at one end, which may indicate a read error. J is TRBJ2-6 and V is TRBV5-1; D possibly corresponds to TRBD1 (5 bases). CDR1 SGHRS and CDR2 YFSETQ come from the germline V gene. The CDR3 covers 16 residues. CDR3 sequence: CASSYPIGPGANGLTF. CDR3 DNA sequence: TGCGCCAGCAGCTATCCGATCGGTCCTGGGGCCAACGGCCTGACTTTC.

The CDR3 region is CASSSFYRVNTEAFF. The CDR3 DNA sequence: TGTGCCAGCAGCTCCTTCTACAGGGTGAACACTGAAGCTTTCTTT. The rearrangement links TRBV7-2 to TRBJ1-1; perhaps TRBD1 as D (6 bases). The CDR3 consists of 15 residues. Germline V CDR1 and CDR2: SGHTA, FQGNSA. Between the trimmed V and J ends, which lost 4 bases and 0 bases, there was a span of 12 bases.

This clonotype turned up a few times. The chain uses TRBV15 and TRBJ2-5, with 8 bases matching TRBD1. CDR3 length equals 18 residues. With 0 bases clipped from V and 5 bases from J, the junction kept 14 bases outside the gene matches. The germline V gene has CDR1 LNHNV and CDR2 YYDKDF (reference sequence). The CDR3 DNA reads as TGTGCCACCAGCAGAGATTTCTCTCTGAGACAGGGGAAGGAGACCCAGTACTTC. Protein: CATSRDFSLRQGKETQYF. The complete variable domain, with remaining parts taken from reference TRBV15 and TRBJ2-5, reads DAMVIQNPRYQVTQFGKPVTLSCSQTLNHNVMYWYQQKSSQAPKLLFHYYDKDFNNEADTPDNFQSRRPNTSFCFLDIRSPGLGDTAMYLCATSRDFSLRQGKETQYFGPGTRLLVL.

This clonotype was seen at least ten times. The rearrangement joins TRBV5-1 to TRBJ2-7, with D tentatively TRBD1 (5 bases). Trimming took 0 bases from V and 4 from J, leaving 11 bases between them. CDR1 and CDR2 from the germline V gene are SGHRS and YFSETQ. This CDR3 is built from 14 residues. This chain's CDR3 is CASSLDGASYEQYF. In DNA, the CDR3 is TGCGCCAGCAGCTTGGATGGGGCATCGTACGAGCAGTACTTC.

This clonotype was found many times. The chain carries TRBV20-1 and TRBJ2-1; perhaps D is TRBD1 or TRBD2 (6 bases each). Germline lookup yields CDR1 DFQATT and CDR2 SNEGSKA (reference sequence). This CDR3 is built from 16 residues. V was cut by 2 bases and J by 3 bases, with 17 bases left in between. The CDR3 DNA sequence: TGCAGTGCTAGACCGAGGGGGGACGTCCTCTACAATGAGCAGTTCTTC. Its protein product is CSARPRGDVLYNEQFF.

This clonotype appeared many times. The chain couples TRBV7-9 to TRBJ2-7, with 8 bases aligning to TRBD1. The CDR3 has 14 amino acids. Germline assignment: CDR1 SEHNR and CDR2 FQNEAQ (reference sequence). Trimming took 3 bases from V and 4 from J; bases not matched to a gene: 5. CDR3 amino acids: CASSFPGQAYEQYF. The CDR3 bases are TGTGCCAGCAGCTTCCCGGGACAGGCTTACGAGCAGTACTTC.

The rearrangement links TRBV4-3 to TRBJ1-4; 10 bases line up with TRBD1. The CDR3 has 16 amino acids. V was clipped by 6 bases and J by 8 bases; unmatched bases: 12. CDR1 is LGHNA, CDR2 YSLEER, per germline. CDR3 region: CASRHGTGTGDEKLFF. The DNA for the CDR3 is TGCGCCAGCAGGCACGGTACCGGGACAGGGGACGAAAAACTGTTTTTT.

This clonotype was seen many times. CDR3 in amino acids: CASSLGQGIETQYF. For the CDR3, the DNA is TGTGCCAGCAGTTTAGGACAGGGGATAGAGACCCAGTACTTC. The chain combines TRBV12-3 or TRBV12-4 with TRBJ2-5; the match to TRBD1 covers 8 bases. The CDR3 covers 14 residues. After removal of 1 base from V and 4 bases from J, the junction contained 2 bases not matched to a gene.

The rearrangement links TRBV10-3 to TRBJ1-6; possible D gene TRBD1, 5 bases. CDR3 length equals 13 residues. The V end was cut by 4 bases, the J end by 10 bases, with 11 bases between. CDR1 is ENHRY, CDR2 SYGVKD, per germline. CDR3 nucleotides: TGTGCCATCAGTGTGGGGGGAAGCTCACCCCTCCACTTT. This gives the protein CAISVGGSSPLHF.

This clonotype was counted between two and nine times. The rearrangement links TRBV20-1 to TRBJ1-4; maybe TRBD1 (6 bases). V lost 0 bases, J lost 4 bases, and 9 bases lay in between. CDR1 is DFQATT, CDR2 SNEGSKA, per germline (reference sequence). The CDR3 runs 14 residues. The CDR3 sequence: CSARDGTNNEKLFF. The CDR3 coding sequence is TGCAGTGCTAGAGATGGGACAAATAATGAAAAACTGTTTTTT.

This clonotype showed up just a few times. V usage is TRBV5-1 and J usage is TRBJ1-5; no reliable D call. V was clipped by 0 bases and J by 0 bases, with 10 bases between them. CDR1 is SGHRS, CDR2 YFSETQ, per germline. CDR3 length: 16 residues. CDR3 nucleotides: TGCGCCAGCAGCTTGGGAGGGTCCGATAGCAATCAGCCCCAGCATTTT. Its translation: CASSLGGSDSNQPQHF.

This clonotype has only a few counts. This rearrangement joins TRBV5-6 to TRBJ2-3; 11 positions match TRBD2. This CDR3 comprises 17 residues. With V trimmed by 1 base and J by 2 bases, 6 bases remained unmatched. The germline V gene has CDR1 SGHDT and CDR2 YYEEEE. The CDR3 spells CASSLLTSGTLTDTQYF. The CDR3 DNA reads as TGTGCCAGCAGCTTGTTGACTAGCGGGACCCTCACAGATACGCAGTATTTT.

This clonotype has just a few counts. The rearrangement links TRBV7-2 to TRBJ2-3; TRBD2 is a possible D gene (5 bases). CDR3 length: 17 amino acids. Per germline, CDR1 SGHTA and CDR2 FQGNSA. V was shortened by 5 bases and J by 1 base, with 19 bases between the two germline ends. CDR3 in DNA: TGTGCCAGCAGCCCTATGGCCCCTCGGGGAGGCACAGATACGCAGTATTTT. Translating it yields CASSPMAPRGGTDTQYF.

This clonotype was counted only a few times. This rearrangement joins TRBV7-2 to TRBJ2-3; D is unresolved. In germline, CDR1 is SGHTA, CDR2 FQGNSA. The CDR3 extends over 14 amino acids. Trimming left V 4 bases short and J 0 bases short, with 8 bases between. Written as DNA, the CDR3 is TGTGCCAGCAGCTCTTCCCTAAGCACAGATACGCAGTATTTT. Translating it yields CASSSSLSTDTQYF.

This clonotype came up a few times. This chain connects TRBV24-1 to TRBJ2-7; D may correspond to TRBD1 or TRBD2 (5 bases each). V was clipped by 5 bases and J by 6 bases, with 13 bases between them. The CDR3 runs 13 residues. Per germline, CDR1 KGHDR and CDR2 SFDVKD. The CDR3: CATSAGSGTEQYF. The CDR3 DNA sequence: TGTGCCACCAGTGCAGGTTCAGGGACCGAGCAGTACTTC.

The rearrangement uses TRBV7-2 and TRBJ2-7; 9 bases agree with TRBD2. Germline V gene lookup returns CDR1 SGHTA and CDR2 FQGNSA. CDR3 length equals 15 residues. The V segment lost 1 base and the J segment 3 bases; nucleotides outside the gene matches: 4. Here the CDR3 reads CASSLEVTSGYEQYF. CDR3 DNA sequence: TGTGCCAGCAGCTTAGAGGTGACTAGCGGCTACGAGCAGTACTTC.

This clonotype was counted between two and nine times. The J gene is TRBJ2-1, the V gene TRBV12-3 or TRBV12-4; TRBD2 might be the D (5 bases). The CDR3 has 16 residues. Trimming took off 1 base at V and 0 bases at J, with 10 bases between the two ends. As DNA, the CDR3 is TGTGCCAGCAGTTTAGGCCGGAGGAGCTCCTACAATGAGCAGTTCTTC. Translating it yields CASSLGRRSSYNEQFF.

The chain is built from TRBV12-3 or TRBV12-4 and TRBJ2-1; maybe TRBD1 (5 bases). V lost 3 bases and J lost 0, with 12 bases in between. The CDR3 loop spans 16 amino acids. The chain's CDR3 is CASSLGRSSSYNEQFF. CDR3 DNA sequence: TGTGCCAGCAGTTTGGGGCGGTCTAGCTCCTACAATGAGCAGTTCTTC.

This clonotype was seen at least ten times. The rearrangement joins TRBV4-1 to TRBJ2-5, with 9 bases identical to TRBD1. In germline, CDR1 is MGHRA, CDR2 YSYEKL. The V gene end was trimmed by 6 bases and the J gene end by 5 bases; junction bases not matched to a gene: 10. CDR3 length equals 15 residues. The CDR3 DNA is TGCGCCAGCAGTCTCCCGGGACAGGGTTTGGAGACCCAGTACTTC. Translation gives CASSLPGQGLETQYF.

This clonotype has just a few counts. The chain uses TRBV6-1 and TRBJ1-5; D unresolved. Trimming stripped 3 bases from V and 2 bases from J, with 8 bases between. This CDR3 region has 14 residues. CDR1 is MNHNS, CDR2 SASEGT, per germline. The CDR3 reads CASSDVGGNQPQHF. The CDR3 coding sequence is TGTGCCAGCAGTGATGTGGGAGGCAATCAGCCCCAGCATTTT.

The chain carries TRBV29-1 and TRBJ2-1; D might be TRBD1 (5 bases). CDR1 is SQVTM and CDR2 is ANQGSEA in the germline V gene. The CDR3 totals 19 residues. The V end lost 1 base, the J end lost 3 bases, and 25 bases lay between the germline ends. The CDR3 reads CSVEGGSRTKVGIYNEQFF. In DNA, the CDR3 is TGCAGCGTTGAAGGCGGCTCACGGACAAAAGTAGGGATCTACAATGAGCAGTTCTTC.

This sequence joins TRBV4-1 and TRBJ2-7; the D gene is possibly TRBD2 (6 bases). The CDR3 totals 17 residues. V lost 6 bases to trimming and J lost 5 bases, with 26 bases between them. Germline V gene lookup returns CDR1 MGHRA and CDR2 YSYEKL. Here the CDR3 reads CASSRVRESGTQNEQYF. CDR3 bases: TGCGCCAGCAGTCGCGTTCGGGAGTCGGGGACGCAAAACGAGCAGTACTTC.

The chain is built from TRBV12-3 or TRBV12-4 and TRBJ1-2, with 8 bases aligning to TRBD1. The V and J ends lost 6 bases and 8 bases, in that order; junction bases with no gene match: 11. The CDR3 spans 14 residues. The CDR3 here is CASRNDGQGGGYTF. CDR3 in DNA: TGTGCCAGCAGGAATGACGGACAGGGTGGCGGCTACACCTTC.

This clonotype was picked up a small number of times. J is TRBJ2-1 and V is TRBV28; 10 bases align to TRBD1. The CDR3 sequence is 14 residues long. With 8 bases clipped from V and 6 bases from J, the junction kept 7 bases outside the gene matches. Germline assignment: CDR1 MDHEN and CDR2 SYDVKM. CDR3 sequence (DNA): TGTGCCAGCGCTTTGGGACAGGGGTCCAATGAGCAGTTCTTC. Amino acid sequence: CASALGQGSNEQFF.

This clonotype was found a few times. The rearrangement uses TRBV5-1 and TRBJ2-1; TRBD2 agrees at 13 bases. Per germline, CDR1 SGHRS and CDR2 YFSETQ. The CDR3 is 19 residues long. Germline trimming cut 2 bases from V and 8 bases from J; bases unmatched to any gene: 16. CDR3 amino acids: CASSLGSLLGLAGADEQFF. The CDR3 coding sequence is TGCGCCAGCAGCTTAGGGTCACTACTTGGACTAGCGGGAGCGGATGAGCAGTTCTTC.

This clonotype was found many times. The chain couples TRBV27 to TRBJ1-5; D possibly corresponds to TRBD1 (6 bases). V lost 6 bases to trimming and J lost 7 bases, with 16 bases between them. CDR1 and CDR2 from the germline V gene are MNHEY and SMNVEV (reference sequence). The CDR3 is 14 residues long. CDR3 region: CASRRAGVGQPQHF. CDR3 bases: TGTGCCAGCAGAAGGGCAGGGGTTGGGCAGCCCCAGCATTTT.

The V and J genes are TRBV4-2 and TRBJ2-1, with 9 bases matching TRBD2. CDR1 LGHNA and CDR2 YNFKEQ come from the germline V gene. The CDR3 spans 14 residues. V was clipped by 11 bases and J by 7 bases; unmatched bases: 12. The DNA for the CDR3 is TGTGCCTCTCGGGGGTCTAGCGGGACTAATGAGCAGTTCTTC. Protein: CASRGSSGTNEQFF.

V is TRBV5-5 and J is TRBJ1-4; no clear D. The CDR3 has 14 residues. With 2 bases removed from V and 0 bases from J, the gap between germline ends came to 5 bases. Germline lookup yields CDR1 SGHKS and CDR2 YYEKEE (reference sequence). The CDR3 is CASSFGPTNEKLFF. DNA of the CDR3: TGTGCCAGCAGCTTTGGACCAACTAATGAAAAACTGTTTTTT.

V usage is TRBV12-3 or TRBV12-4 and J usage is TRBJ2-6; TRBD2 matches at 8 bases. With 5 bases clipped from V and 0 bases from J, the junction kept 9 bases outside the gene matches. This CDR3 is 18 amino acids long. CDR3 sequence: CASSAAAGGPSGANVLTF. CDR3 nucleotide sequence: TGTGCCAGCAGTGCCGCGGCGGGGGGACCCTCTGGGGCCAACGTCCTGACTTTC.

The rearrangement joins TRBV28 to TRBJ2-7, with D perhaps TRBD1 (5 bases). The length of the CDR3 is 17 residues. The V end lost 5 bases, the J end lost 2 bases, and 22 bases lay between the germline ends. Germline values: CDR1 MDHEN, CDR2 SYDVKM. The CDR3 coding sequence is TGTGCCAGCAGTCTAGAGCTCAGGGAAACGGCGCCCTACGAGCAGTACTTC. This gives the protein CASSLELRETAPYEQYF.